The 5 T cell receptor beta chains presented below share a single source sample, sequenced in a study of blood T cells in healthy people across ages. Using a J-beta primer mix together with a sample-barcoded 5' primer, a second PCR was run for about 6 to 11 cycles. Using its own MiXCR run on the 5' RACE reads, TCRdb lists one record per CDR3 protein. The repertoire holds fewer than 700,000 distinct CDR3 sequences, with 47% as singletons. The specimen was blood. All receptors derive from a man aged 80 or over in good health.

Comment on this clonotype: An end of the junction differs from the germline gene, which may be a read error. V and J are TRBV6-1 and TRBJ2-2; either TRBD1 or TRBD2 may fit D (6 bases each). From germline, CDR1 is MNHNS and CDR2 SASEGT. The CDR3 spans 16 residues. The CDR3 bases are TGTGCCGGCAGTGACGGGGGCCGGTATCTGACCGGGAAGCTGTTTTTT. Translating it yields CAGSDGGRYLTGKLFF.

This clonotype appeared a few times. With a much larger clone just one base away, this may be a read error. This chain joins TRBV6-6 and TRBJ1-2; the D is unclear. CDR3 length: 14 amino acids. Germline assignment: CDR1 MNHNY and CDR2 SVGAGI (reference sequence). The CDR3 region is CTSSYHGPQDGYTF. Here the CDR3 DNA reads TGTACCAGCAGTTACCACGGTCCGCAGGATGGCTACACCTTC.

The chain links TRBV12-3 or TRBV12-4 to TRBJ1-4; weak D call: TRBD1 (6 bases). The length of the CDR3 is 15 residues. The V end lost 5 bases, the J end lost 7 bases, and 17 bases lay between the germline ends. Here the CDR3 DNA reads TGTGCCAGCAGTGCCAACAGGGCGGGGAGTGAAAAACTGTTTTTT. Translated, it gives CASSANRAGSEKLFF.

The CDR3 DNA sequence: TGCAGTGCTAGAGGGGGGACTAGCGGACACAATGAGCAGTTCTTC. Translated, it gives CSARGGTSGHNEQFF. V usage is TRBV20-1 and J usage is TRBJ2-1; TRBD2 agrees at 11 bases. CDR1 and CDR2 (germline): DFQATT, SNEGSKA (reference sequence). The CDR3 spans 15 residues. V lost 1 base and J lost 5; bases outside the gene matches: 4.

This CDR3 reads CASSVLGDVGLAGVKQFF. DNA of the CDR3: TGTGCCAGCAGCGTCCTGGGGGACGTGGGACTAGCGGGAGTTAAGCAGTTCTTC. The chain joins TRBV9 to TRBJ2-1; the match to TRBD2 covers 14 bases. This CDR3 is 18 amino acids long. Germline V CDR1 and CDR2: SGDLS, YYNGEE. V gave up 2 bases and J gave up 11 bases; unmatched junction bases: 15. The full variable domain, rest sourced from reference TRBV9 and TRBJ2-1, is DSGVTQTPKHLITATGQRVTLRCSPRSGDLSVYWYQQSLDQGLQFLIQYYNGEERAKGNILERFSAQQFPDLHSELNLSSLELGDSALYFCASSVLGDVGLAGVKQFFGPGTRLTVL.